This entry is about one TCR beta chain. The antigen is undetermined. Vbeta (60) and Jbeta (13) primers were used in the PCR. Measured with immunoSEQ multiplex PCR; TCRdb has only the in-frame clones, and not every one. Counted here are fewer than 130,000 clones, around four fifths occurring once; the ten biggest clones make up roughly 6.2%. The sample belongs to a study of cytomegalovirus exposure and HLA in healthy donors. General study points: The only immune exposure information that was available was CMV serostatus.

The CDR3 runs 17 residues. V was trimmed by 5 bases and J by 0 bases, leaving 14 bases between them. The germline gives CDR1 MNHEY, CDR2 SMNVEV (reference sequence). The material sequenced was PBMCs. The source of this sequence is a man aged 25 to 45 in good health and CMV-seropositive. This chain connects TRBV27 to TRBJ1-6; D might be TRBD1 (5 bases). The DNA for the CDR3 is TGTGCCAGCAGTCCCCGGGGCGGGGTCTCCTATAATTCACCCCTCCACTTT. The encoded protein is CASSPRGGVSYNSPLHF.